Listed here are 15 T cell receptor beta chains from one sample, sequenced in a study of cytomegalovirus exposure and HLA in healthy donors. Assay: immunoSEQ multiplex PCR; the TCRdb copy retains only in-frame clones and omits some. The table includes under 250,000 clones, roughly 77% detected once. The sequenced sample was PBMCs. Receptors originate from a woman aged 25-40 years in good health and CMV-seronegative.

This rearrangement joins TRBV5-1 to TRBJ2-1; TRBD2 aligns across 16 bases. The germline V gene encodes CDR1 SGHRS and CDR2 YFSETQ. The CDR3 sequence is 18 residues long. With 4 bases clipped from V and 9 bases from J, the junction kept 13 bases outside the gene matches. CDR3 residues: CASSNRQGLAGGRSEQFF. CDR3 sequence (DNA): TGCGCCAGCAGCAACCGCCAGGGACTAGCGGGAGGGCGGAGTGAGCAGTTCTTC.

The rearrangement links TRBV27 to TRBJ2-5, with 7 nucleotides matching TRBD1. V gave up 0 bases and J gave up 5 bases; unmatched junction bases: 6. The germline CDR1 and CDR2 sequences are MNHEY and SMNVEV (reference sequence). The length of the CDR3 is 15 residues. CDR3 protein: CASSLSRQGRETQYF. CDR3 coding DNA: TGTGCCAGCAGTTTATCCCGACAGGGAAGGGAGACCCAGTACTTC.

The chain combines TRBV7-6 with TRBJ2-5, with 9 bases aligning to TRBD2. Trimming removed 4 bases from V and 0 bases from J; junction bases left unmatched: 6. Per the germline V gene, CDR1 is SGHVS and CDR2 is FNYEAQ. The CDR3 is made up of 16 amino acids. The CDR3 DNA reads TGTGCCAGCAGCTCACAAGCGGGAGGATACCAAGAGACCCAGTACTTC. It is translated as CASSSQAGGYQETQYF.

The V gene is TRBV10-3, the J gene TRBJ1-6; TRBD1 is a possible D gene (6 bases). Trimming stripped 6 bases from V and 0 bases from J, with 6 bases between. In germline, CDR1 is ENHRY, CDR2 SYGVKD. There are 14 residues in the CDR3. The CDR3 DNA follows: TGTGCCATCAGGGACAGCTCCTATAATTCACCCCTCCACTTT. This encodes CAIRDSSYNSPLHF.

Written as DNA, the CDR3 is TGTGCCAGCAGTCGGACAGGGGGCGCTCGGTATGGCTACACCTTC. Amino acids: CASSRTGGARYGYTF. This sequence joins TRBV28 and TRBJ1-2, with 11 bases lining up with TRBD1. CDR1 is MDHEN, CDR2 SYDVKM, per germline. Germline trimming cut 5 bases from V and 5 bases from J; bases unmatched to any gene: 7. The CDR3 has 15 residues.

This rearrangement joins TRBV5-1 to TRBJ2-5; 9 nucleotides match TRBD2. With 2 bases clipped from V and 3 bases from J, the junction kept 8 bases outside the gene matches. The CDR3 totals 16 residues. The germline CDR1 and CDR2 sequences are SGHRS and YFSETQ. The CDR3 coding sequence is TGCGCCAGCAGCTTACTGACTAGCGGTGATAAAGAGACCCAGTACTTC. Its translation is CASSLLTSGDKETQYF.

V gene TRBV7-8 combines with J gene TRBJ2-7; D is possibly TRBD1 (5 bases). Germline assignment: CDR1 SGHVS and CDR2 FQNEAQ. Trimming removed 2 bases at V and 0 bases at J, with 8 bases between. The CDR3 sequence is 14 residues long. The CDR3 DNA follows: TGTGCCAGCAGCTTATCAGGGTTCTCCTACGAGCAGTACTTC. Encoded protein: CASSLSGFSYEQYF.

Here the CDR3 reads CASRPDSGNQPQHF. Here the CDR3 DNA reads TGCGCCAGCAGACCGGACTCGGGAAATCAGCCCCAGCATTTT. The chain combines TRBV5-1 with TRBJ1-5, with D unclear. The CDR3 sequence is 14 residues long. The V end was cut by 5 bases, the J end by 4 bases, with 13 bases between. The V gene's germline CDR1 is SGHRS and CDR2 YFSETQ. The full variable domain, completed using reference TRBV5-1 and TRBJ1-5, is KAGVTQTPRYLIKTRGQQVTLSCSPISGHRSVSWYQQTPGQGLQFLFEYFSETQRNKGNFPGRFSGRQFSNSRSEMNVSTLELGDSALYLCASRPDSGNQPQHFGDGTRLSIL.

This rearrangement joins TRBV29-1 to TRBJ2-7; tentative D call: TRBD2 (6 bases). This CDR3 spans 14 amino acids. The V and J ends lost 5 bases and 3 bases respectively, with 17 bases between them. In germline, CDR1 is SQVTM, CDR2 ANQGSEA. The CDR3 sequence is CSVLSSREYYEQYF. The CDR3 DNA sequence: TGCAGCGTTTTGTCCTCCCGGGAGTACTACGAGCAGTACTTC.

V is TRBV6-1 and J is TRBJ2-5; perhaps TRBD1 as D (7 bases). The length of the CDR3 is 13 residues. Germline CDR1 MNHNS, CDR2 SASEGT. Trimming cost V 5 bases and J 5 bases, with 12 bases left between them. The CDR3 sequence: CASSSTGRETQYF. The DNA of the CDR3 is TGTGCCAGCAGTTCGACAGGGAGGGAGACCCAGTACTTC.

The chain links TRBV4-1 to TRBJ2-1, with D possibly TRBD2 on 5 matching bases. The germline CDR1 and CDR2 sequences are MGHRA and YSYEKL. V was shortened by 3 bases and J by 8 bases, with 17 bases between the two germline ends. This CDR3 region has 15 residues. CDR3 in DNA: TGCGCCAGCAGCCACCCCGGGATAAACGGGGATGAGCAGTTCTTC. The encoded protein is CASSHPGINGDEQFF.

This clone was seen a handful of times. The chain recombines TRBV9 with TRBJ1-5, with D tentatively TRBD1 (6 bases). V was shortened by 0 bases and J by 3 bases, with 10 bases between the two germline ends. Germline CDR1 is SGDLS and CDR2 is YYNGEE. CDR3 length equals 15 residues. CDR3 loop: CASSVAGETNQPQHF. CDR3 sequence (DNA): TGTGCCAGCAGCGTAGCAGGGGAGACCAATCAGCCCCAGCATTTT.

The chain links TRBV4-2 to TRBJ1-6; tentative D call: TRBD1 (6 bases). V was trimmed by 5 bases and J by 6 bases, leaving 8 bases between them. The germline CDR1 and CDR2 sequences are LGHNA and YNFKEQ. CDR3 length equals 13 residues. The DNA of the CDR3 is TGTGCCAGCAGCGGACAGACTAATTCACCCCTCCACTTT. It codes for CASSGQTNSPLHF.

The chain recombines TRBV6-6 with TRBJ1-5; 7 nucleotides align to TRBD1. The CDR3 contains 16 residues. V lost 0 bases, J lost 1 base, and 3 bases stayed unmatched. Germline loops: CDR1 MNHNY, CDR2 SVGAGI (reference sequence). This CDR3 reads CASSYSTGRSNQPQHF. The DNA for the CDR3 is TGTGCCAGCAGTTACTCGACAGGGAGAAGCAATCAGCCCCAGCATTTT.

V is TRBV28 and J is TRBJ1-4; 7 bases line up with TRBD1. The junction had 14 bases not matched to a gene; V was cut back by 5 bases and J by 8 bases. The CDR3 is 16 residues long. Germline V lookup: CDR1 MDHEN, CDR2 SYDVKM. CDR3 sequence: CASSDLNFGTVEKLFF. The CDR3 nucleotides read TGTGCCAGCAGTGACCTTAATTTCGGGACAGTGGAAAAACTGTTTTTT.